Shown below are 3 T cell receptor beta chains from a single sample sequenced in a study of blood T cell repertoires in COVID-19 (dated by TCRdb to 2018 to 2020). The library was prepared using the immunoSEQ multiplex PCR assay. The table comes from immuneACCESS by way of TCRdb, which keeps in-frame sequences with V and J called. Part of the clones is missing from these tables; in studies checked, under half for an unresolved V gene and the rest for unknown reasons. The sample table records around 220,000 clones; about 88% of these occur just once. Around 9.6% of the sample rests with the top ten. Sequenced input: peripheral blood. These receptors were obtained from a woman between 45 and 60 years old with COVID-19, enrolled during active disease.

The rearrangement uses TRBV5-1 and TRBJ2-1; 8 bases fit TRBD1. Looked up from germline, CDR1 is SGHRS and CDR2 is YFSETQ. The CDR3 has 15 residues. Trimming took 7 bases from V and 1 from J; bases not matched to a gene: 7. The CDR3 DNA follows: TGCGCCAGCCAAAAAGGACAGGGATCCTACAATGAGCAGTTCTTC. Translation gives CASQKGQGSYNEQFF.

The rearrangement joins TRBV29-1 to TRBJ2-3, with 9 bases identical to TRBD2. The junction had 6 bases not matched to a gene; V was cut back by 4 bases and J by 4 bases. The V gene's germline CDR1 is SQVTM and CDR2 ANQGSEA. The CDR3 contains 14 residues. In DNA form, the CDR3 reads TGCAGCGTTGCGGCGGGGGGGATGGCAGATACGCAGTATTTT. Translated, it gives CSVAAGGMADTQYF.

This clone was found once. The chain carries TRBV7-2 and TRBJ2-7; weak D call: TRBD1 (8 bases). V gave up 5 bases and J gave up 1 base, with 21 bases separating them. The CDR3 is made up of 17 amino acids. The germline gives CDR1 SGHTA, CDR2 FQGNSA. The CDR3 coding sequence is TGTGCCAGCAGCCCCAGGGGGCGGGGGCCTACATCCTACGAGCAGTACTTC. Translation: CASSPRGRGPTSYEQYF.